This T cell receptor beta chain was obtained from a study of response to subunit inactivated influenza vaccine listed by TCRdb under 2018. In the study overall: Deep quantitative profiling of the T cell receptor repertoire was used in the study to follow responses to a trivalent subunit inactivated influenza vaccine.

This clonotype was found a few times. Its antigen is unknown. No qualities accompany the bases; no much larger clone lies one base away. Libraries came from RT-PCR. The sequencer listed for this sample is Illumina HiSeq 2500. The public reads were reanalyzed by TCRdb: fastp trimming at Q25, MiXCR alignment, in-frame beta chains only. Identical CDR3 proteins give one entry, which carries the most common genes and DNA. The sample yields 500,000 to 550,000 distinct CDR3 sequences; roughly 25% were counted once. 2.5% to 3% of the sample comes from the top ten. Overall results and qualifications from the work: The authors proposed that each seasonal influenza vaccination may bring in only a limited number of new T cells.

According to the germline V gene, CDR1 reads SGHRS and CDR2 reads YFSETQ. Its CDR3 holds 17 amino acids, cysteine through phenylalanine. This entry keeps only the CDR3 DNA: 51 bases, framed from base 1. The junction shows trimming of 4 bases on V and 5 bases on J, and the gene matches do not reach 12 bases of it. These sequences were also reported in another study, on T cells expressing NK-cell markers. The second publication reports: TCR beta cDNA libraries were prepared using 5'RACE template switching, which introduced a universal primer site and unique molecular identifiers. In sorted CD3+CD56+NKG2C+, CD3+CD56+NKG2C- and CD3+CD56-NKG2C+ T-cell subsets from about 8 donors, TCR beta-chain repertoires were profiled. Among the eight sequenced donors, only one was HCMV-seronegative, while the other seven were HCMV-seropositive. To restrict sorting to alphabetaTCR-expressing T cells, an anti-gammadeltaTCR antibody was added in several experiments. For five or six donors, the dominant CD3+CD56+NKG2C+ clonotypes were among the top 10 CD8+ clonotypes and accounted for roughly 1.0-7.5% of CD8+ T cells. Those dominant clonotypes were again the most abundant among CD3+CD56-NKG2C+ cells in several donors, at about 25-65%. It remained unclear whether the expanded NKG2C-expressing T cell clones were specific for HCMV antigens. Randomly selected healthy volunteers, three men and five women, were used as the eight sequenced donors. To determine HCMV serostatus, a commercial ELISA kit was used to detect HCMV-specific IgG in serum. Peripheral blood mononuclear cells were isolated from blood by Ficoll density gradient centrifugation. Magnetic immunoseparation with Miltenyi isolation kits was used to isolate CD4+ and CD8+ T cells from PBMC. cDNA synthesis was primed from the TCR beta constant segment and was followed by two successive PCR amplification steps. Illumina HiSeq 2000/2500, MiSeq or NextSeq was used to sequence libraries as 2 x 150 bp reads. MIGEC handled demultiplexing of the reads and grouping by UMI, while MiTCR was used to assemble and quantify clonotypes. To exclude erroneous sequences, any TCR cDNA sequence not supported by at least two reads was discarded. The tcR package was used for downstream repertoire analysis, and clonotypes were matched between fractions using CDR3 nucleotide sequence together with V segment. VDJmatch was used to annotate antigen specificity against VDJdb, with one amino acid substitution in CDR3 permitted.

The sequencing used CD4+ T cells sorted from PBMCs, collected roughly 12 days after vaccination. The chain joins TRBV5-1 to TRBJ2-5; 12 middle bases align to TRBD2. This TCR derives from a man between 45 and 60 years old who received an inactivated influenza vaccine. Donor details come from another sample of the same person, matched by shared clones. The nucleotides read TGCGCCAGCAGCCCGTCGGTGACTAGCGGGAGTTGGGAGACCCAGTACTTC. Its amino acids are CASSPSVTSGSWETQYF.